Here is one T cell receptor (beta chain) with its context. TCRdb's copy holds only in-frame clones and misses some; the assay was immunoSEQ multiplex PCR. The table includes about 130,000 clones, roughly 77% detected once. The data were obtained in a study of blood T cell repertoires in COVID-19. CDR1 and CDR2 from the germline V gene are LNHDA and SQIVND (reference sequence). With 3 bases removed from V and 0 bases from J, the gap between germline ends came to 10 bases. The CDR3 extends over 15 amino acids. This clonotype originated in a woman in her sixties or seventies with COVID-19, enrolled during active disease. The chain has TRBV19 and TRBJ2-3; the D is unclear. The sequenced sample consisted of peripheral blood. This CDR3 is CASSIEADSTDTQYF. In nucleotides, the CDR3 is TGTGCCAGTAGTATCGAGGCCGACAGCACAGATACGCAGTATTTT.